This T cell receptor (beta chain) was retrieved from a study of shared clonotypes between healthy human individuals (dated by TCRdb to 2019 to 2021). Regarding the research as a whole: A couple of women and a few men aged 18 to 49 years were included in the cohort. To increase sequencing depth and limit assay-specific biases, TCR repertoire library preparation and sequencing were carried out by different laboratories using diverse techniques. Leukapheresis yielded between about 0.9 and 9 billion PBMCs per donor. The study deeply sequenced blood TCR repertoires of 5 or 6 healthy adults to estimate repertoire size and the extent of clonotype sharing between individuals. Per donor, three plates each were used for CD4 naive and CD4 memory, two for CD8 naive, and one for CD8 memory. Broader findings and caveats from the paper: Larger estimated clonotype richness was generally found for naive subsets than for memory subsets. Rarefaction of sorted-subset datasets indicated incomplete sequencing despite the large sequencing depth. Compared with non-shared clonotypes, the clonotypes found in all four sorted-subset donors had higher generation probabilities. Pairwise subsampling led to the expectation that sequencing depth would affect the degree of clonotype sharing among donors. The genetic and exposure-history diversity represented was limited by the small number of donors. When four donors were compared, the shared fraction of clonotypes was around 5.1% for naive CD4, 3.5% for naive CD8, 2% to 2.5% for memory CD4, and 0.4% for memory CD8. Sampling was limited to blood, and TCR repertoires in tissue likely differ from TCR repertoires in blood.

CD8 naive samples consisted of CD45RO-negative cells that were positively selected for CCR7, yielding a CD45RA+CCR7+ population without TemRA cells. The donors were healthy, HIV-negative adults with no recently reported acute infections or vaccinations. All donors were Caucasian adults living in Nashville, Tennessee, USA. Blood was obtained by leukapheresis, after which PBMCs were separated by Ficoll-Histopaque density gradient centrifugation and cryopreserved in liquid nitrogen vapor phase. Purity and quantity of every magnetically sorted T cell population were checked by analytical flow cytometry. Genomic DNA was isolated from each sorted fraction and quantified by UV absorbance on a Nanodrop 2000c. This clone was counted only a few times. No antigen is known for it. Base qualities are not provided; no much larger clone lies one nucleotide away. In the germline V gene, CDR1 corresponds to MNHEY and CDR2 to SVGAGI. Ends trimmed: V by 5 bases, J by 5 bases; bases unmatched to a gene: 6. The CDR3 numbers 15 residues from cysteine through phenylalanine. Only CDR3 DNA remains: 45 bases, in frame from the first base.

Using the deep immunoSEQ assay, multiplex PCR amplified TCR CDR3 regions from genomic DNA. Extracted genomic DNA from each cell subset was distributed evenly across all wells of several immunoSEQ 96-well plates, and each plate was treated as a replicate. Each replicate PCR for sorted subsets received about 210 ng genomic DNA, equal to about 30,000 T cell genomes. The purified libraries were quantified using a Qubit 3.0 fluorometer, sized with a Bioanalyzer 2100, and then quantified again using the KAPA Library Quantification kit. Every immunoSEQ 96-well plate was sequenced on a separate single-read 150-cycle Illumina NextSeq 550 flow cell. Per the authors' processing: Because only junctional sequences without quality scores were contained in the immunoSEQ output, filtering matching that applied to full-length reads could not be performed. To assign V/J genes and CDR3, sequences were annotated against IMGT germline references using PyIR, a Python wrapper for IgBLAST v1.9. Reads were filtered out if the reads had weak V/J assignments (E-value above 1e-6), no CDR3, stop codons, out-of-frame junctions, or ambiguous translated residues. A V3J clonotype was defined by an identical inferred V gene, J gene, and CDR3 amino acid sequence. Percentage overlap between repertoires was calculated by dividing the number of shared unique clonotypes by the size of the smaller repertoire. RTK rarefaction, the Chao1 estimator, and Recon v2.1 estimates of unobserved clonotypes were used to assess repertoire richness. Generation probabilities for all TCRbeta clonotypes obtained by the gDNA method from four donors were computed using OLGA. TCRdb carries this immuneACCESS record with in-frame sequences only. Its versions omit some clonotypes, under half of them owing to an unresolved V gene in the studies checked, with the rest unexplained. V and J calls and clone size come straight from that table; D and trimming were deduced from the DNA. This sample has over 800,000 clones in its table, and over 90% of those were observed once. Approximately 25% of the sample rests with the top ten.

The sample taken for sequencing was naive CD8+ T cells sorted from blood. The cell subset or site label of this sample denotes: CD45RA+CCR7+. This sequence was found in a man aged 25 to 40 in good health. Recombination connected TRBV6-5 to TRBJ1-5; 10 junctional bases match TRBD1. The DNA sequence reads TGTGCCAGCAGTCTGCGGACAGGGGGGGATCAGCCCCAGCATTTT. Protein translation: CASSLRTGGDQPQHF.